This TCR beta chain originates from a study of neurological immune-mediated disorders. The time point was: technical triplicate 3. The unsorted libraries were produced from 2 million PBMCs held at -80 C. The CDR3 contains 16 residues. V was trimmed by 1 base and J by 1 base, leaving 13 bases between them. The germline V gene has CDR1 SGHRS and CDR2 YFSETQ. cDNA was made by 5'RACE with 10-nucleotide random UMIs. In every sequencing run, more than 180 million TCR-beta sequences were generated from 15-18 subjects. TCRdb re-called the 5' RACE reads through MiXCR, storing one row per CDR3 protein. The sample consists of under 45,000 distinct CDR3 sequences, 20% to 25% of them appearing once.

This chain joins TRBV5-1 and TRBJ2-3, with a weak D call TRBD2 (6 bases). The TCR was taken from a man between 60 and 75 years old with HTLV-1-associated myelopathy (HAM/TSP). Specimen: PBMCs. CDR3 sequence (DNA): TGCGCCAGCAGCTTGAGTCCTAGCGCAGGCACAGATACGCAGTATTTT. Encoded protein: CASSLSPSAGTDTQYF.